This entry lists 22 T cell receptor beta chains sequenced from one sample in a study of blood T cell repertoires in COVID-19. Assay used: immunoSEQ multiplex PCR; TCRdb lists only in-frame clones, some missing. The sample shows about 160,000 clones, 85% of them seen only once. Sequencing was performed on peripheral blood. These receptors came from a man aged 40-49 years with acute or convalescent COVID-19.

The chain combines TRBV3-1 (or the pseudogene TRBV3-2) with TRBJ2-7; 10 bases agree with TRBD1. The CDR3 is made up of 14 amino acids. Germline CDR1 and CDR2: LGHDT and YNNKEL (reference sequence). V lost 1 base, J lost 5 bases, and 2 bases stayed unmatched. This CDR3 reads CASSQGDRGHEQYF. The CDR3 nucleotides are TGTGCCAGCAGCCAAGGGGACAGGGGCCACGAGCAGTACTTC.

The rearrangement links TRBV7-6 to TRBJ2-1, with a tentative D call TRBD1 (7 bases). Trimming shortened V by 5 bases and J by 6 bases, and 17 bases separated the two germline ends. Germline loops: CDR1 SGHVS, CDR2 FNYEAQ. The CDR3 spans 15 residues. The CDR3 loop reads CASSTAAGQINEQFF. CDR3 sequence (DNA): TGTGCCAGCAGCACGGCCGCGGGACAGATCAATGAGCAGTTCTTC.

This rearrangement joins TRBV5-4 to TRBJ2-5, with 9 positions matching TRBD1. Trimming at V came to 5 bases and at J to 5 bases, leaving 10 bases not matched to a gene. This CDR3 contains 15 residues. Germline V gene data show CDR1 as SGHNT and CDR2 as YYREEE (reference sequence). This chain's CDR3 is CASRTGTGSWETQYF. The CDR3 nucleotides read TGTGCCAGCAGAACCGGGACAGGGTCTTGGGAGACCCAGTACTTC.

The chain combines TRBV10-3 with TRBJ1-5, with D perhaps matching TRBD1 (6 bases). The CDR3 is 15 amino acids. From germline, CDR1 is ENHRY and CDR2 SYGVKD. V gave up 10 bases and J gave up 4 bases, with 20 bases separating them. CDR3 amino acids: CATTIGGASNQPQHF. Written as DNA, the CDR3 is TGTGCCACGACAATAGGGGGGGCTTCGAATCAGCCCCAGCATTTT.

This chain links TRBV2 with TRBJ1-2; D not certain. From germline, CDR1 is SNHLY and CDR2 FYNNEI. The V end lost 7 bases, the J end lost 8 bases, and 17 bases lay between the germline ends. The CDR3 loop spans 13 amino acids. This CDR3 is CASIEVPSRGYTF. CDR3 DNA: TGTGCCAGCATCGAAGTCCCCTCACGGGGCTACACCTTC.

V and J are TRBV10-1 and TRBJ2-5; D possibly corresponds to TRBD1 (5 bases). Trimming left V 4 bases short and J 5 bases short, with 11 bases between. Germline CDR1 and CDR2: WNHNN and SYGVQD (reference sequence). The CDR3 is 13 residues long. The CDR3 nucleotides read TGCGCCAGCAGTGTGGGGCTATTGGAGACCCAGTACTTC. Its protein is CASSVGLLETQYF.

The chain recombines TRBV6-2 or TRBV6-3 with TRBJ2-3, with a tentative D call TRBD2 (5 bases). Germline CDR1 is MNHEY and CDR2 is SVGEGT. This CDR3 spans 16 amino acids. Trimming left V 7 bases short and J 0 bases short, with 17 bases between. CDR3 nucleotides: TGTGCCAGCACCCCCGGAGGACTCTCTAGCACAGATACGCAGTATTTT. Its protein product is CASTPGGLSSTDTQYF.

The J gene is TRBJ1-3, the V gene TRBV4-1; no firm D call. The CDR3 is 14 residues long. Between the trimmed V and J ends, which lost 3 bases and 2 bases, there was a span of 8 bases. Germline V CDR1 and CDR2: MGHRA, YSYEKL. CDR3 protein: CASSHGQAGNTIYF. The CDR3 region has the DNA TGCGCCAGCAGCCATGGCCAGGCTGGAAACACCATATATTTT.

V gene TRBV27 combines with J gene TRBJ2-2, with TRBD2 as a possible D gene (6 bases). V lost 4 bases and J lost 3, with 9 bases in between. The length of the CDR3 is 14 residues. CDR1 is MNHEY, CDR2 SMNVEV, per germline (reference sequence). CDR3 bases: TGTGCCAGCAGTTGGCGGGGTCACACCGGGGAGCTGTTTTTT. It encodes CASSWRGHTGELFF.

The chain joins TRBV11-2 to TRBJ1-1; D is undetermined. In germline, CDR1 is SGHAT, CDR2 FQNNGV. The ends were cut back, 6 bases at V and 1 base at J, with 9 bases in the middle. This CDR3 contains 13 residues. The CDR3 bases are TGTGCCAGCAGTCAATCAGGGAACACTGAAGCTTTCTTT. Translation: CASSQSGNTEAFF.

The V and J genes are TRBV18 and TRBJ1-1; 9 positions match TRBD1. The CDR3 runs 15 residues. After removal of 3 bases from V and 1 base from J, the junction contained 3 bases not matched to a gene. Germline V gives CDR1 KGHSH, CDR2 LQKENI. The CDR3 sequence is CASSPGTGTNTEAFF. For the CDR3, the DNA is TGTGCCAGCTCACCTGGGACAGGGACGAACACTGAAGCTTTCTTT.

There are a few counts of this clone. The gene calls are TRBV6-1 and TRBJ1-5; tentative D call: TRBD1 (5 bases). Trimming took 0 bases from V and 3 from J, leaving 18 bases between them. The CDR3 has 18 residues. Germline V gives CDR1 MNHNS, CDR2 SASEGT. CDR3 protein: CASSEAVRFVGDNQPQHF. The CDR3 DNA follows: TGTGCCAGCAGTGAAGCGGTTCGGTTTGTAGGGGACAATCAGCCCCAGCATTTT.

The chain is built from TRBV11-3 and TRBJ2-1, with D possibly matching TRBD2 (5 bases). Trimming pared 4 bases from V and 13 bases from J, leaving 17 bases between. The germline CDR1 and CDR2 sequences are SGHNT and YENEEA. CDR3 length equals 13 residues. As DNA, the CDR3 is TGTGCCAGCAGCTCCCGGCTAGCCTCGGTTCAGTTCTTC. Encoded protein: CASSSRLASVQFF.

This clone occurred once. The V and J genes are TRBV29-1 and TRBJ2-7, with 8 positions matching TRBD1. The CDR3 totals 14 residues. V gave up 6 bases and J gave up 3 bases; unmatched junction bases: 10. Germline CDR1 and CDR2: SQVTM and ANQGSEA. The CDR3, as DNA: TGCAGCGTCGGCAGAGGGACAGGCGGCTACGAGCAGTACTTC. Translated, it gives CSVGRGTGGYEQYF.

The J gene is TRBJ1-1, the V gene TRBV2; D remains unclear. Trimming took 6 bases from V and 3 from J, leaving 11 bases between them. The germline gives CDR1 SNHLY, CDR2 FYNNEI. The CDR3 has 13 amino acids. CDR3: CASSRELDTEAFF. CDR3 bases: TGTGCCAGCAGCCGGGAACTCGACACTGAAGCTTTCTTT.

The chain is built from TRBV27 and TRBJ1-6; 7 nucleotides match TRBD1. Germline V gene sequence: CDR1 MNHEY, CDR2 SMNVEV (reference sequence). The trim removed 5 bases at V and 7 bases at J, leaving 5 bases unmatched. This CDR3 has 14 amino acids. CDR3 in amino acids: CASSITGANSPLHF. As DNA, the CDR3 is TGTGCCAGCAGTATAACAGGGGCGAATTCACCCCTCCACTTT.

This clone was picked up one time. This chain connects TRBV5-6 to TRBJ2-3; 8 positions match TRBD1. The CDR3 is made up of 16 amino acids. Germline loops: CDR1 SGHDT, CDR2 YYEEEE. Trimming took 0 bases from V and 4 from J; bases not matched to a gene: 7. This CDR3 is CASSLVDRGSADTQYF. CDR3 coding DNA: TGTGCCAGCAGCTTGGTAGACAGGGGTTCTGCAGATACGCAGTATTTT.

V gene TRBV28 combines with J gene TRBJ1-5; 9 bases match TRBD1. Germline CDR1 reads MDHEN; CDR2 reads SYDVKM. CDR3 size: 16 residues. The V segment lost 5 bases and the J segment 4 bases; nucleotides outside the gene matches: 9. CDR3 DNA: TGTGCCAGCAGTATTCGACAGGGGGTAGGAAATCAGCCCCAGCATTTT. It yields the protein CASSIRQGVGNQPQHF.

The CDR3 region is CAWAGTDGSPLHF. CDR3 in DNA: TGTGCCTGGGCCGGGACAGATGGTTCACCCCTCCACTTT. The chain employs TRBV30 and TRBJ1-6, with TRBD1 identical over 7 bases. This CDR3 contains 13 residues. V was clipped by 5 bases and J by 9 bases; unmatched bases: 7. From germline, CDR1 is GTSNPN and CDR2 SVGIG (reference sequence).

This clone appeared once. The chain carries TRBV9 and TRBJ1-2, with 11 bases lining up with TRBD1. This CDR3 is 15 amino acids long. CDR1 is SGDLS, CDR2 YYNGEE, per germline. V dropped 4 bases and J dropped 6; count of bases not matched to a gene: 8. CDR3 region: CASSTRDRGIDGYTF. CDR3 nucleotides: TGTGCCAGCAGCACCCGGGACAGGGGGATTGATGGCTACACCTTC.

The chain uses TRBV24-1 and TRBJ2-1, with a possible D match to TRBD2 (7 bases). V shed 5 bases and J shed 5 bases, with 15 bases lying between them. The CDR3 has 15 residues. The V gene's germline CDR1 is KGHDR and CDR2 SFDVKD. The CDR3 DNA sequence: TGTGCCACCAGTGCTTCCGGGGGGCCCCACAATGAGCAGTTCTTC. Its translation: CATSASGGPHNEQFF.

The chain recombines TRBV28 with TRBJ1-6; perhaps TRBD1 as D (5 bases). In germline, CDR1 is MDHEN, CDR2 SYDVKM. The V and J ends lost 2 bases and 12 bases respectively, with 11 bases between them. This CDR3 contains 13 residues. The CDR3 DNA reads as TGTGCCAGCAGTTTAATCGGGGGAGGACCCCTCCACTTT. It yields the protein CASSLIGGGPLHF.